Presented here are 17 T cell receptor beta chains from one specimen sequenced in a study of early T cells in non-severe SARS-CoV-2 infection. TCRdb ran MiXCR on the 5' RACE reads and lists one entry per CDR3 protein. The data show about 38,000 distinct CDR3 sequences, over 3.5% seen once. Sequenced sample: whole blood. These receptors all come from an adult who was a healthcare worker with PCR-confirmed SARS-CoV-2 infection or an uninfected control (not recorded which).

There are many counts of this clonotype. The V call is TRBV10-2, the J call TRBJ1-1; no clear D. Between the trimmed V and J ends, which lost 6 bases and 2 bases, there was a span of 10 bases. Germline-derived CDR1 and CDR2 are WSHSY and SAAADI. The CDR3 covers 13 residues. CDR3 amino acids: CASSTSSNTEAFF. In DNA form, the CDR3 reads TGCGCCAGCAGCACATCAAGTAACACTGAAGCTTTCTTT.

The sample holds many counts of this clonotype. This sequence joins TRBV12-3 or TRBV12-4 and TRBJ1-2; D is unresolved. This CDR3 contains 12 residues. Trimming shortened V by 7 bases and J by 2 bases, and 8 bases separated the two germline ends. This CDR3 reads CASNGRNYGYTF. In DNA form, the CDR3 reads TGTGCCAGCAACGGTAGAAACTATGGCTACACCTTC.

V and J are TRBV5-1 and TRBJ1-1; 7 bases agree with TRBD1. The CDR3 has 11 amino acids. Germline V gene sequence: CDR1 SGHRS, CDR2 YFSETQ. Losses at the gene ends were 5 bases for V and 8 bases for J; bases not matched to a gene: 3. The CDR3 DNA is TGCGCCAGCAGAGGGGGCGGCGAAGCTTTCTTT. Translation gives CASRGGGEAFF.

There are many counts of this clonotype. The chain couples TRBV5-4 to TRBJ2-2; D perhaps matches TRBD1 (7 bases). Germline-derived CDR1 and CDR2 are SGHNT and YYREEE (reference sequence). This CDR3 has 16 residues. The V gene lost 4 bases and the J gene lost 5 bases, with 18 bases spanning the gap. The CDR3 loop reads CASSGGGDRVTGELFF. The CDR3 coding sequence is TGTGCCAGCAGCGGGGGAGGTGACAGGGTAACCGGGGAGCTGTTTTTT.

There are a few counts of this clonotype. V gene TRBV18 combines with J gene TRBJ2-5, with D possibly matching TRBD1 (6 bases). The germline V and J ends were trimmed by 3 bases and 2 bases, with 7 bases remaining between them. The germline gives CDR1 KGHSH, CDR2 LQKENI. The CDR3 spans 13 residues. CDR3 amino acids: CASSPDRQETQYF. The DNA for the CDR3 is TGTGCCAGCTCACCTGACAGGCAAGAGACCCAGTACTTC.

This clonotype was recorded many times. The CDR3 DNA reads as TGTGCCAGCAGCTTAGCGCCAGGGAATGAGCAGTTCTTC. Its translation is CASSLAPGNEQFF. The chain couples TRBV7-2 to TRBJ2-1; D perhaps matches TRBD1 (5 bases). V dropped 0 bases and J dropped 7 bases, with 7 bases sitting between them. Germline V gene sequence: CDR1 SGHTA, CDR2 FQGNSA. The CDR3 runs to 13 residues.

This clonotype was detected only a few times. The J gene is TRBJ1-1, the V gene TRBV18; a weak D match, TRBD1 (5 bases). V lost 0 bases and J 0 bases, leaving 11 bases between the germline ends. Germline V lookup: CDR1 KGHSH, CDR2 LQKENI. The CDR3 is 16 residues long. CDR3 residues: CASSPPQGAMNTEAFF. Here the CDR3 DNA reads TGTGCCAGCTCACCACCCCAGGGAGCCATGAACACTGAAGCTTTCTTT.

This clonotype occurred many times. The rearrangement joins TRBV12-3 or TRBV12-4 to TRBJ2-2; a possible D gene is TRBD1 (8 bases). The CDR3 is 15 residues long. V lost 6 bases to trimming and J lost 4 bases, with 15 bases between them. The CDR3 nucleotides read TGTGCCAGCAGCACAGGGGGGGGCCTCACCGGGGAGCTGTTTTTT. Residues: CASSTGGGLTGELFF.

This clonotype was seen many times. The V gene is TRBV7-2, the J gene TRBJ2-6, with D maybe TRBD1 (6 bases). The CDR3 sequence is 16 residues long. Germline V gene lookup returns CDR1 SGHTA and CDR2 FQGNSA. Trimming took off 3 bases at V and 2 bases at J, with 11 bases between the two ends. CDR3: CASSFVTGTGANVLTF. The CDR3 DNA is TGTGCCAGCAGCTTCGTAACAGGGACTGGGGCCAACGTCCTGACTTTC. The complete variable domain, with remaining parts taken from reference TRBV7-2 and TRBJ2-6, reads GAGVSQSPSNKVTEKGKDVELRCDPISGHTALYWYRQSLGQGLEFLIYFQGNSAPDKSGLPSDRFSAERTGGSVSTLTIQRTQQEDSAVYLCASSFVTGTGANVLTFGAGSRLTVL.

This clonotype was detected ten times or more. The chain has TRBV20-1 and TRBJ1-1; 7 bases fit TRBD1. The germline V gene encodes CDR1 DFQATT and CDR2 SNEGSKA (reference sequence). The CDR3 has 14 amino acids. Trimming took 0 bases from V and 8 from J; bases not matched to a gene: 9. This CDR3 is CSARDQRTGGEAFF. The CDR3, as DNA: TGCAGTGCTAGAGATCAGCGGACAGGAGGGGAAGCTTTCTTT.

This clonotype was observed many times. The chain has TRBV7-6 and TRBJ2-1; D could derive from TRBD1 or TRBD2 (5 bases each). There are 14 residues in the CDR3. Germline-derived CDR1 and CDR2 are SGHVS and FNYEAQ. V shed 5 bases and J shed 9 bases, with 17 bases lying between them. CDR3 in DNA: TGTGCCAGCAGCCCAACGGGGCCATTCACTGAGCAGTTCTTC. It is translated as CASSPTGPFTEQFF.

In its sample, this clonotype was seen many times. The chain carries TRBV11-2 and TRBJ1-1; 7 positions match TRBD1. With 3 bases clipped from V and 8 bases from J, the junction kept 3 bases outside the gene matches. Per the germline V gene, CDR1 is SGHAT and CDR2 is FQNNGV. The CDR3 is made up of 12 amino acids. The CDR3 DNA reads as TGTGCCAGCAGCTTGGAGACAGGGGAAGCTTTCTTT. It codes for CASSLETGEAFF.

The sample holds many counts of this clonotype. The chain combines TRBV29-1 with TRBJ2-3; no definite D call. The length of the CDR3 is 12 residues. Trimming cost V 5 bases and J 0 bases, with 6 bases left between them. Germline assignment: CDR1 SQVTM and CDR2 ANQGSEA. The CDR3 reads CSVKDSTDTQYF. The CDR3, as DNA: TGCAGCGTTAAGGACAGCACAGATACGCAGTATTTT.

There are many counts of this clonotype. This chain uses TRBV12-3 or TRBV12-4 with TRBJ1-1; TRBD1 aligns across 7 bases. CDR3 length: 14 residues. V trimming: 3 bases; J trimming: 5 bases; junction bases outside the gene matches: 6. CDR3 sequence reads: CASSFWGTETEAFF. DNA of the CDR3: TGTGCCAGCAGTTTCTGGGGGACAGAGACTGAAGCTTTCTTT.

The sample holds many counts of this clonotype. The CDR3: CASSEAGGYGYTF. In DNA, the CDR3 is TGTGCCAGCAGTGAAGCAGGGGGCTATGGCTACACCTTC. The V call is TRBV2, the J call TRBJ1-2; D is possibly TRBD1 (6 bases). From germline, CDR1 is SNHLY and CDR2 FYNNEI. V was shortened by 0 bases and J by 4 bases, with 6 bases between the two germline ends. CDR3 length equals 13 residues.

This clonotype was counted many times. The chain is built from TRBV20-1 and TRBJ2-5, with D possibly being TRBD2 (5 bases). Trimming stripped 7 bases from V and 0 bases from J, with 6 bases between. There are 11 residues in the CDR3. CDR1 DFQATT and CDR2 SNEGSKA come from the germline V gene (reference sequence). This chain's CDR3 is CSGENQETQYF. The CDR3 bases are TGCAGTGGGGAGAACCAAGAGACCCAGTACTTC.

This clonotype has ten or more counts. The chain uses TRBV7-6 and TRBJ2-1; TRBD2 matches at 9 bases. CDR1 is SGHVS and CDR2 is FNYEAQ in the germline V gene. V was pared by 5 bases and J by 5 bases, with 7 bases of the junction left unmatched. The CDR3 has 15 amino acids. The CDR3 DNA follows: TGTGCCAGCAGCCCAGCGGGGGGAACCCACAATGAGCAGTTCTTC. It yields the protein CASSPAGGTHNEQFF.